These 28 T cell receptor beta chains were sequenced from one sample in a study of blood T cell repertoires in COVID-19. Assay: immunoSEQ multiplex PCR; the TCRdb copy retains only in-frame clones and omits some. The table has roughly 240,000 clones, about 91% seen once. Sequencing was performed on PBMCs or T cells enriched from blood (not recorded which). These receptors were collected from a woman in her thirties with acute COVID-19.

This chain links TRBV6-2 or TRBV6-3 with TRBJ2-5; a possible D gene is TRBD1 (5 bases). Germline loops: CDR1 MNHEY, CDR2 SVGEGT. The ends were cut back, 5 bases at V and 4 bases at J, with 14 bases in the middle. CDR3 size: 14 residues. The CDR3 sequence: CASSTPGRGETQYF. For the CDR3, the DNA is TGTGCCAGCAGTACCCCGGGTAGGGGAGAGACCCAGTACTTC.

The chain carries TRBV5-4 and TRBJ1-1; TRBD1 matches 7 bases. Germline values: CDR1 SGHNT, CDR2 YYREEE (reference sequence). The CDR3 loop spans 14 amino acids. With V trimmed by 2 bases and J by 5 bases, 6 bases remained unmatched. This chain's CDR3 is CASSFTGVETEAFF. The CDR3 DNA reads TGTGCCAGCAGCTTTACAGGGGTGGAGACTGAAGCTTTCTTT.

The rearrangement joins TRBV5-8 to TRBJ1-5; no reliable D call. Per the germline V gene, CDR1 is SGHTS and CDR2 is YDEGEE. Trimming pared 2 bases from V and 2 bases from J, leaving 11 bases between. The CDR3 has 15 amino acids. The CDR3 DNA is TGTGCCAGCAGCTTACGACCGAGGGGCAATCAGCCCCAGCATTTT. Translated, it gives CASSLRPRGNQPQHF.

V and J are TRBV5-1 and TRBJ2-6; D gene unclear. The V end lost 4 bases, the J end lost 0 bases, and 8 bases lay between the germline ends. The CDR3 contains 15 residues. Germline V gene sequence: CDR1 SGHRS, CDR2 YFSETQ. Written as DNA, the CDR3 is TGCGCCAGCAGCCTTCCCTCCTCTGGGGCCAACGTCCTGACTTTC. This encodes CASSLPSSGANVLTF.

In this sample, this clone turned up once. V usage is TRBV15 and J usage is TRBJ1-1, with no clear D. There are 13 residues in the CDR3. Germline V gene lookup returns CDR1 LNHNV and CDR2 YYDKDF (reference sequence). V was cut by 0 bases and J by 3 bases, with 5 bases left in between. In DNA, the CDR3 is TGTGCCACCAGCAGAGAACAGTACACTGAAGCTTTCTTT. Its protein product is CATSREQYTEAFF.

CDR3 coding DNA: TGTGCCAGCAGCTTCCGGACAGTTTCAAATTCACCCCTCCACTTT. It yields the protein CASSFRTVSNSPLHF. The rearrangement uses TRBV11-2 and TRBJ1-6; maybe TRBD1 (6 bases). The V gene's germline CDR1 is SGHAT and CDR2 FQNNGV. V was pared by 3 bases and J by 7 bases, with 13 bases between. This CDR3 is 15 amino acids long.

The CDR3 sequence: CASSQDWDSYGYTF. The CDR3, as DNA: TGTGCCAGCAGCCAAGATTGGGACAGCTATGGCTACACCTTC. The chain combines TRBV3-1 (or the pseudogene TRBV3-2) with TRBJ1-2, with 7 bases that match TRBD1. The CDR3 length is 14 residues. The J segment lost 4 bases and the V segment lost 0 bases, leaving 2 bases of the junction unmatched. The germline V gene has CDR1 LGHDT and CDR2 YNNKEL (reference sequence).

The rearrangement joins TRBV18 to TRBJ1-3; D is unclear. Germline CDR1 and CDR2: KGHSH and LQKENI. The CDR3 covers 16 residues. Trimming left V 1 base short and J 0 bases short, with 10 bases between. This CDR3 reads CASSPQADSSGNTIYF. CDR3 bases: TGTGCCAGCTCACCACAGGCGGATAGCTCTGGAAACACCATATATTTT.

V gene TRBV18 combines with J gene TRBJ2-3, with 7 bases lining up with TRBD2. Germline V gene lookup returns CDR1 KGHSH and CDR2 LQKENI. CDR3 length equals 14 residues. With 6 bases clipped from V and 1 base from J, the junction kept 4 bases outside the gene matches. The CDR3 sequence: CASSPTSGTDTQYF. For the CDR3, the DNA is TGTGCCAGCTCCCCAACTAGCGGCACAGATACGCAGTATTTT.

This rearrangement joins TRBV19 to TRBJ2-1, with 10 nucleotides matching TRBD1. CDR3 size: 16 residues. The junction had 9 bases not matched to a gene; V was cut back by 6 bases and J by 4 bases. Germline CDR1 is LNHDA and CDR2 is SQIVND (reference sequence). The CDR3, as DNA: TGTGCCAGTAGGGCGACCCGGGACAGGGGTTACAATGAGCAGTTCTTC. Translation: CASRATRDRGYNEQFF.

The chain links TRBV27 to TRBJ2-2; tentative D call: TRBD2 (5 bases). The CDR3 has 13 residues. Germline-derived CDR1 and CDR2 are MNHEY and SMNVEV (reference sequence). V lost 5 bases, J lost 4 bases, and 8 bases lay in between. CDR3 sequence (DNA): TGTGCCAGCAGTCAAGAGGGCACCGGGGAGCTGTTTTTT. Translation gives CASSQEGTGELFF.

The V and J genes are TRBV18 and TRBJ1-4, with D possibly matching TRBD1 (5 bases). Germline CDR1 is KGHSH and CDR2 is LQKENI. The CDR3 is made up of 14 amino acids. The V end lost 0 bases, the J end lost 5 bases, and 7 bases lay between the germline ends. The CDR3 spells CASSPPGGNEKLFF. CDR3 DNA: TGTGCCAGCTCACCACCCGGGGGGAATGAAAAACTGTTTTTT.

The chain is built from TRBV12-5 and TRBJ2-7; weak D call: TRBD1 (5 bases). V was shortened by 2 bases and J by 2 bases, with 10 bases between the two germline ends. The CDR3 is 14 amino acids. Per the germline V gene, CDR1 is LGHNT and CDR2 is FRNRAP. The CDR3 loop reads CASGLPTATYEQYF. The CDR3 DNA follows: TGTGCTAGTGGTTTGCCGACAGCAACCTACGAGCAGTACTTC.

This clone occurred many times. One end of the junction fails to match germline, which may point to a read error. The chain joins TRBV7-7 to TRBJ2-2; TRBD1 matches at 7 bases. This CDR3 comprises 15 residues. Per germline, CDR1 SSHAT and CDR2 FNYEAQ (reference sequence). CDR3 sequence reads: CASSEGTANTGELFF. In DNA, the CDR3 is TGTGCTAGCAGCGAGGGGACAGCTAACACCGGGGAGCTGTTTTTT.

The V gene is TRBV28, the J gene TRBJ2-7; 10 bases agree with TRBD1. CDR3 length: 14 amino acids. Trimming cost V 5 bases and J 3 bases; bases outside gene matches: 4. Germline CDR1 and CDR2: MDHEN and SYDVKM. The CDR3 DNA sequence: TGTGCCAGCAGTCCAGGACAGGGGGACTACGAGCAGTACTTC. This codes for CASSPGQGDYEQYF.

The V gene is TRBV7-9, the J gene TRBJ1-4; 8 bases match TRBD1. J was trimmed by 11 bases and V by 5 bases; bases with no gene match: 4. The CDR3 contains 12 residues. The germline CDR1 and CDR2 sequences are SEHNR and FQNEAQ (reference sequence). The chain's CDR3 is CASSLRQGKLFF. CDR3 in DNA: TGTGCCAGCAGCCTCCGACAGGGGAAACTGTTTTTT.

The table lists this clone with a count of one. This chain links TRBV10-3 with TRBJ1-3; D possibly corresponds to TRBD1 (5 bases). The CDR3 sequence is 15 residues long. V shed 3 bases and J shed 2 bases, with 11 bases lying between them. The germline gives CDR1 ENHRY, CDR2 SYGVKD. CDR3 sequence: CAISEGGEPGNTIYF. As DNA, the CDR3 is TGTGCCATCAGTGAAGGAGGGGAGCCTGGAAACACCATATATTTT.

The CDR3 spells CASSPGGAGNQPQHF. The CDR3 DNA reads as TGTGCCAGCAGTCCCGGGGGGGCCGGCAATCAGCCCCAGCATTTT. The J gene is TRBJ1-5, the V gene TRBV6-5; tentative D call: TRBD1 (6 bases). Deletions cut 5 bases from V and 2 bases from J, with 13 bases between. The CDR3 extends over 15 amino acids. The germline V gene has CDR1 MNHEY and CDR2 SVGAGI.

V and J are TRBV13 and TRBJ2-5; 11 bases align to TRBD1. In germline, CDR1 is PRHDT, CDR2 FYEKMQ (reference sequence). CDR3 length: 16 residues. J gave up 4 bases and V 0 bases, and 4 bases lay outside the gene matches. This chain's CDR3 is CASSLGDRGQVETQYF. Written as DNA, the CDR3 is TGTGCCAGCAGCTTAGGGGACAGGGGGCAGGTAGAGACCCAGTACTTC.

The chain joins TRBV6-5 to TRBJ1-1, with a tentative D call TRBD1 (6 bases). This CDR3 has 13 residues. V was cut by 7 bases and J by 3 bases, with 12 bases left in between. CDR1 and CDR2 (germline): MNHEY, SVGAGI. The CDR3 nucleotides read TGTGCCAGCACACGGGGGGGGCACACTGAAGCTTTCTTT. Translation: CASTRGGHTEAFF.

The gene calls are TRBV9 and TRBJ1-4; 11 bases fit TRBD1. With V trimmed by 2 bases and J by 7 bases, 7 bases remained unmatched. The germline V gene has CDR1 SGDLS and CDR2 YYNGEE. The CDR3 has 16 residues. The CDR3 DNA reads TGTGCCAGCAGCGTCAACTCCGGGACAGGGGGTGAAAAACTGTTTTTT. This codes for CASSVNSGTGGEKLFF.

This rearrangement joins TRBV5-1 to TRBJ1-2; D might be TRBD1 (6 bases). The V and J ends lost 4 bases and 8 bases respectively, with 21 bases between them. The CDR3 length is 15 residues. Germline V gene sequence: CDR1 SGHRS, CDR2 YFSETQ. CDR3 amino acids: CASSPNELQGGGYTF. Written as DNA, the CDR3 is TGCGCCAGCAGCCCAAACGAATTACAGGGTGGGGGCTACACCTTC. Full variable domain (remainder filled in from reference TRBV5-1 and TRBJ1-2): KAGVTQTPRYLIKTRGQQVTLSCSPISGHRSVSWYQQTPGQGLQFLFEYFSETQRNKGNFPGRFSGRQFSNSRSEMNVSTLELGDSALYLCASSPNELQGGGYTFGSGTRLTVV.

The V call is TRBV5-4, the J call TRBJ2-1; 9 nucleotides match TRBD1. Germline trimming cut 6 bases from V and 1 base from J; bases unmatched to any gene: 5. The CDR3 runs 15 residues. From germline, CDR1 is SGHNT and CDR2 YYREEE (reference sequence). The CDR3 nucleotides read TGTGCCAGCACCCGGGACAGGGCGTCCTACAATGAGCAGTTCTTC. It translates to CASTRDRASYNEQFF.

This chain connects TRBV28 to TRBJ2-7; 7 bases align to TRBD2. Germline lookup yields CDR1 MDHEN and CDR2 SYDVKM. There are 14 residues in the CDR3. V was pared by 3 bases and J by 7 bases, with 9 bases of the junction left unmatched. This CDR3 is CASSLWGGGREQYF. CDR3 sequence (DNA): TGTGCCAGCAGTTTGTGGGGCGGGGGTCGGGAGCAGTACTTC.

This rearrangement joins TRBV7-9 to TRBJ1-1; 7 bases align to TRBD1. The CDR3 is made up of 16 amino acids. The ends lost 0 bases at V and 1 base at J; junction bases unmatched: 5. Germline V gives CDR1 SEHNR, CDR2 FQNEAQ (reference sequence). CDR3 amino acids: CASSLAYRGTNTEAFF. CDR3 DNA sequence: TGTGCCAGCAGCTTAGCTTACAGGGGCACGAACACTGAAGCTTTCTTT.

The rearrangement uses TRBV4-3 and TRBJ1-4; 7 positions agree with TRBD1. This CDR3 spans 14 amino acids. The J segment lost 5 bases and the V segment lost 4 bases, leaving 4 bases of the junction unmatched. CDR1 LGHNA and CDR2 YSLEER come from the germline V gene. The CDR3 region is CASSPEGGNEKLFF. The CDR3 DNA reads as TGCGCCAGCAGCCCAGAAGGGGGCAATGAAAAACTGTTTTTT.

The rearrangement links TRBV6-5 to TRBJ2-7; 8 nucleotides line up with TRBD1. With V trimmed by 6 bases and J by 2 bases, 6 bases remained unmatched. The germline gives CDR1 MNHEY, CDR2 SVGAGI. CDR3 size: 14 residues. The CDR3 DNA follows: TGTGCCAGCAGAACGGGACAGGAAACCTACGAGCAGTACTTC. It specifies CASRTGQETYEQYF.

In its sample, this clone was seen many times. The J gene is TRBJ1-2, the V gene TRBV19, with TRBD1 identical over 9 bases. After removal of 3 bases from V and 4 bases from J, the junction contained 6 bases not matched to a gene. CDR1 LNHDA and CDR2 SQIVND come from the germline V gene (reference sequence). This CDR3 has 15 residues. The CDR3 is CASSIGTGTSYGYTF. CDR3 nucleotides: TGTGCCAGTAGTATTGGGACAGGGACCAGCTATGGCTACACCTTC.